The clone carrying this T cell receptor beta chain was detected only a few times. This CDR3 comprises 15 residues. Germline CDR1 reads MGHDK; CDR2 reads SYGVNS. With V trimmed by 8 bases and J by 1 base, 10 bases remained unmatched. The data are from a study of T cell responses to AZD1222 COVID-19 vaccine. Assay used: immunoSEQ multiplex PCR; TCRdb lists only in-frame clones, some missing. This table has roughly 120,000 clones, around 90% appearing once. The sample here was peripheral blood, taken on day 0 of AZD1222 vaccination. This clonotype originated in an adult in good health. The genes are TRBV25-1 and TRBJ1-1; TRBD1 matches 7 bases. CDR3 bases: TGTGCCAGCGAATCCCAGACAGGGTCGAACACTGAAGCTTTCTTT. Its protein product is CASESQTGSNTEAFF.